This T cell receptor beta chain was sequenced in a study of blood T cell repertoires in COVID-19. Looking at the study overall: Both acute and convalescent COVID-19 samples were obtained from the United States, Italy and Spain. PBMCs, B-cell-depleted T cells, or T cells were the source of the cDNA or gDNA that made up the material.

TCRdb's table, derived via immunoSEQ multiplex PCR, lists solely in-frame clones and lacks some. The table includes about 200,000 clones, 88% detected once. This CDR3 comprises 14 residues. Germline V gene sequence: CDR1 MNHEY, CDR2 SVGAGI. V lost 3 bases and J lost 10; bases outside the gene matches: 4. The TCR was taken from a man aged 18 to 35 with active or convalescent COVID-19. Sequenced material: peripheral blood. The J gene is TRBJ1-6, the V gene TRBV6-5, with 9 nucleotides matching TRBD1. CDR3 DNA sequence: TGTGCCAGCAGTTATGGGACAGGGTTATCACCCCTCCACTTT. It specifies CASSYGTGLSPLHF.